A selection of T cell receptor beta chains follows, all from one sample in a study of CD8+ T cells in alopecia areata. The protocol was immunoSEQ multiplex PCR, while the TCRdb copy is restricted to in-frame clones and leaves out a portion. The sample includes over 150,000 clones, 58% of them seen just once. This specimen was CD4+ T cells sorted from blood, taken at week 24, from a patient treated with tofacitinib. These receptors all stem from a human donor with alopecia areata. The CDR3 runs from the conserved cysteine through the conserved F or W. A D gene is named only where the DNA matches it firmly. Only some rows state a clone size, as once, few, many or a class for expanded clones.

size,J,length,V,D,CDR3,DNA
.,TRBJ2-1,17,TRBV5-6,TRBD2,CASSSTRSGGLHNEQFF,TGTGCCAGCAGCTCAACACGTAGCGGGGGCCTACACAATGAGCAGTTCTTC
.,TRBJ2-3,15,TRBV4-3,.,CASGLAWTSTDTQYF,TGCGCCAGCGGCCTGGCTTGGACCTCCACAGATACGCAGTATTTT
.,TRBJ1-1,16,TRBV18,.,CASSRGSPNTHTEAFF,TGTGCCAGCTCACGGGGGTCCCCGAATACTCACACTGAAGCTTTCTTT
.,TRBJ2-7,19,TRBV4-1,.,CASSQDAADVVAKQDEQYF,TGCGCCAGCAGCCAAGATGCCGCCGATGTGGTAGCTAAACAGGACGAGCAGTACTTC
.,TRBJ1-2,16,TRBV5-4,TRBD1,CASSLGGQGSDYGYTF,TGTGCCAGCAGCCTTGGAGGACAGGGCTCGGACTATGGCTACACCTTC
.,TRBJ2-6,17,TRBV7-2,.,CASSLGARGTGANVLTF,TGTGCCAGCAGCTTAGGCGCCAGGGGAACTGGGGCCAACGTCCTGACTTTC
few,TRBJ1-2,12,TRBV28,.,CASTVANYGYTF,TGTGCCAGCACCGTAGCTAACTATGGCTACACCTTC
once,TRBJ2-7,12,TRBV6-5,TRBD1,CASRRSGGEQYF,TGTGCCAGCAGACGATCAGGGGGCGAGCAGTACTTC
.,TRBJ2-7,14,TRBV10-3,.,CAISESGGSYEQYF,TGTGCCATCAGTGAGTCAGGGGGATCCTACGAGCAGTACTTC
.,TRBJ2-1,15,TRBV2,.,CASSESPEPVGEQFF,TGTGCCAGCAGTGAATCCCCGGAACCCGTAGGTGAGCAGTTCTTC
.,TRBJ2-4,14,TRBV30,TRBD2,CACRGSGIGRIQYF,TGTGCCTGCCGTGGTAGCGGGATAGGGAGGATTCAGTACTTC
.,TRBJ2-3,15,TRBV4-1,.,CASSQGAVSTDTQYF,TGCGCCAGCAGCCAAGGTGCAGTGAGCACAGATACGCAGTATTTT
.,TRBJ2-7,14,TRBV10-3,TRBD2,CAINGAGTSYEQYF,TGTGCCATCAACGGAGCGGGGACCTCCTACGAGCAGTACTTC
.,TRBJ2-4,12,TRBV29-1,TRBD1,CSGGQGENIQYF,TGCAGCGGGGGACAGGGGGAAAACATTCAGTACTTC
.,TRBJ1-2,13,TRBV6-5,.,CASSYSMGYGYTF,TGTGCCAGCAGTTACTCGATGGGGTATGGCTACACCTTC
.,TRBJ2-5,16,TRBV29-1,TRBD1,CSVERGQGGLQETQYF,TGCAGCGTTGAAAGGGGACAGGGGGGTCTCCAAGAGACCCAGTACTTC
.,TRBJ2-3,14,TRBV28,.,CASSLPASTDTQYF,TGTGCCAGCAGCCTCCCGGCGAGCACAGATACGCAGTATTTT
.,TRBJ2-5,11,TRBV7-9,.,CASSDQETQYF,TGTGCCAGCAGCGACCAAGAGACCCAGTACTTC
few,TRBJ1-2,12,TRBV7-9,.,CASSHDEYGYTF,TGTGCCAGCAGCCACGATGAGTATGGCTACACCTTC
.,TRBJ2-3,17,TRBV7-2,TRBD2,CASSLLGGGEPTDTQYF,TGTGCCAGCAGCTTACTAGGCGGGGGGGAACCCACAGATACGCAGTATTTT
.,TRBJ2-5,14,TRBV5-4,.,CASSLHGARETQYF,TGTGCCAGCAGCTTGCATGGAGCCCGGGAGACCCAGTACTTC
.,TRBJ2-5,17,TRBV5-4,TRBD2,CASSFGGLAGFGETQYF,TGTGCCAGCAGCTTCGGGGGACTAGCGGGATTTGGGGAGACCCAGTACTTC
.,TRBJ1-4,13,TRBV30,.,CAWEQGINEKLFF,TGTGCCTGGGAGCAGGGAATCAATGAAAAACTGTTTTTT
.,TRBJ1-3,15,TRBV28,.,CASTASGTSGNTIYF,TGTGCCAGCACCGCCTCAGGGACCTCTGGAAACACCATATATTTT
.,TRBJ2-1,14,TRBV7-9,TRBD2,CASSLAGGIHEQFF,TGTGCCAGCAGCTTAGCGGGAGGGATCCATGAGCAGTTCTTC
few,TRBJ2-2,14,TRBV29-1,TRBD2,CSGGTSGATGELFF,TGCAGCGGGGGGACTAGCGGGGCGACCGGGGAGCTGTTTTTT
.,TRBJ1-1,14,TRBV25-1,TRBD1,CASSDQGGGTEAFF,TGTGCCAGCAGTGATCAGGGGGGTGGCACTGAAGCTTTCTTT
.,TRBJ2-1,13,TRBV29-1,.,CSVEETRRNEQFF,TGCAGCGTGGAAGAGACTAGAAGGAATGAGCAGTTCTTC
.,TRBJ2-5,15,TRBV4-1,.,CASSQEGGQGETQYF,TGCGCCAGCAGCCAAGAAGGGGGGCAGGGAGAGACCCAGTACTTC
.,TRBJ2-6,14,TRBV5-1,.,CASFVGSGANVLTF,TGCGCCAGCTTCGTTGGTAGTGGGGCCAACGTCCTGACTTTC
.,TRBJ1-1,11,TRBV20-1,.,CSARGGTEAFF,TGCAGTGCTCGCGGGGGGACTGAAGCTTTCTTT
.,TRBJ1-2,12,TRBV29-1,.,CSVVVRTYGYTF,TGCAGCGTTGTGGTGCGGACCTATGGCTACACCTTC
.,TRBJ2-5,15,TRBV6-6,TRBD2,CASSPRTSGRETQYF,TGTGCCAGCAGTCCAAGGACTAGCGGGAGGGAGACCCAGTACTTC
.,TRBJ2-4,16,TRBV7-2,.,CASSLRTGLVGNIQYF,TGTGCCAGCAGCTTACGTACGGGGCTGGTGGGAAACATTCAGTACTTC
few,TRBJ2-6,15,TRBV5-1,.,CASRPPEAGANVLTF,TGCGCCAGCAGACCTCCCGAGGCTGGGGCCAACGTCCTGACTTTC
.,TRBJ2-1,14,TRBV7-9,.,CASSLVGDYNEQFF,TGTGCCAGCAGCTTAGTTGGCGACTACAATGAGCAGTTCTTC
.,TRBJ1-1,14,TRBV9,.,CASSPRPWNTEAFF,TGTGCCAGCAGCCCACGTCCGTGGAACACTGAAGCTTTCTTT
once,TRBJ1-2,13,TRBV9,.,CASSVDEIEGYTF,TGTGCCAGCAGCGTAGACGAGATAGAGGGCTACACCTTC
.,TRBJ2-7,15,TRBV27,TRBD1,CASSVSTGVGYEQYF,TGTGCCAGCAGTGTATCGACAGGGGTGGGCTACGAGCAGTACTTC
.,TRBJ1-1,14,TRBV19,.,CASSLGQLNTEAFF,TGTGCCAGTAGCCTCGGACAGTTGAACACTGAAGCTTTCTTT
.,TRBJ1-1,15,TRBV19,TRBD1,CASSQSGTGGTEAFF,TGTGCCAGTAGCCAGTCGGGTACAGGGGGCACTGAAGCTTTCTTT
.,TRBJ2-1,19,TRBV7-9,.,CASSHPGRGHMSSYNEQFF,TGTGCCAGCAGCCACCCGGGGAGGGGGCATATGAGCTCCTACAATGAGCAGTTCTTC
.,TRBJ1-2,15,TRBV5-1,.,CASSLEGGRGYGYTF,TGCGCCAGCAGCTTGGAAGGGGGAAGGGGCTATGGCTACACCTTC
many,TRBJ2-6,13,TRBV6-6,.,CASSYSGANVLTF,TGTGCCAGCAGTTACTCAGGGGCCAACGTCCTGACTTTC
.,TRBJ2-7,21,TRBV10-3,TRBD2,CAISVPQGVELAGDLTYEQYF,TGTGCCATCAGTGTCCCACAGGGAGTCGAACTAGCGGGGGACCTAACCTACGAGCAGTACTTC
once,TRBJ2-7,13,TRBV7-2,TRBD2,CASSGASGGAQYF,TGTGCCAGCAGTGGGGCTAGCGGGGGCGCCCAGTACTTC
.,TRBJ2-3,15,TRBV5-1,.,CASSLATGIADTQYF,TGCGCCAGCAGCTTGGCTACAGGGATAGCAGATACGCAGTATTTT
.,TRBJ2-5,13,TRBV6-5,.,CASSIARRETQYF,TGTGCCAGCAGTATCGCTCGGCGAGAGACCCAGTACTTC
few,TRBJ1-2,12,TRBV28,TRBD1,CASLDRAYGYTF,TGTGCCAGCCTTGACAGGGCGTATGGCTACACCTTC
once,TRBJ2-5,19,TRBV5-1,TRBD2,CASSPGTSGGSGTQETQYF,TGCGCCAGCAGCCCGGGGACTAGCGGGGGGTCCGGGACCCAAGAGACCCAGTACTTC
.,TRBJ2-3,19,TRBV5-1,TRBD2,CASSLKALAGIESTDTQYF,TGCGCCAGCAGCTTGAAGGCGCTAGCGGGGATAGAAAGCACAGATACGCAGTATTTT
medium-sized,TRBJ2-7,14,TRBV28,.,CASSLGTGNYEQYF,TGTGCCAGCAGTTTGGGTACAGGTAACTACGAGCAGTACTTC
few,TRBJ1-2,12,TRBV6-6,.,CASSYGAGWNTF,TGTGCCAGCAGTTACGGGGCCGGCTGGAACACCTTC
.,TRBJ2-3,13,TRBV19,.,CASSIGSTDTQYF,TGTGCCAGTAGTATCGGCAGTACAGATACGCAGTATTTT
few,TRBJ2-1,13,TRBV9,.,CASSPSPWDEQFF,TGTGCCAGCAGCCCCAGCCCGTGGGATGAGCAGTTCTTC
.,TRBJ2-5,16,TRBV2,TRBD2,CASRITSGGPGETQYF,TGTGCCAGCAGGATTACTAGCGGGGGGCCAGGGGAGACCCAGTACTTC
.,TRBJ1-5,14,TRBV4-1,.,CASSQGTANQPQHF,TGCGCCAGCAGCCAAGGGACAGCCAATCAGCCCCAGCATTTT
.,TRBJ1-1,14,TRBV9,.,CASSVEVMNTEAFF,TGTGCCAGCAGCGTAGAGGTAATGAACACTGAAGCTTTCTTT
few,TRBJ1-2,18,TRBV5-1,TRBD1,CASSLRRPGDRAREGYTF,TGCGCCAGCAGCTTGCGACGACCGGGGGACAGGGCCCGTGAAGGCTACACCTTC